This T cell receptor (beta chain) was identified during a study of siplizumab effects on memory and regulatory T cells. Whole-study results and caveats: There were only a minor fraction of alloreactive clones that mapped to unstimulated subsets. Naive or memory phenotype assignment was not possible for roughly 80-95% of proliferating CD4+ or CD8+ clones. Under siplizumab, an average around 64% of mappable alloreactive CD4+ clones were Treg-derived, compared with 26.9% in controls.

In germline, CDR1 is SGHTA, CDR2 FQGNSA. V lost 4 bases to trimming and J lost 10 bases, with 13 bases between them. This CDR3 contains 12 residues. On this clone: Its matching antigen is unknown.

Repertoires were generated with immunoSEQ multiplex PCR, while TCRdb's copy carries only in-frame clones and drops some. There are approximately 100,000 clones in the sample; over 90% occur only once, and about 0.62% lies in the top ten. The TCR was taken from a human donor in good health. The gene calls are TRBV7-2 and TRBJ1-1; D is possibly TRBD1 (5 bases). The source material was Tregs sorted from blood. The CDR3 sequence is CASSSVDSRAFF. The CDR3 bases are TGTGCCAGCAGCTCTGTTGACAGCCGAGCTTTCTTT.